This T cell receptor (beta chain) emerged from a study of PD-1 blockade in classical Hodgkin lymphoma. Overall study findings and caveats: At baseline, newly diagnosed patients reportedly showed less TCR diversity than healthy donors. Nivolumab starters within 1 year of ASCT were excluded.

This table comes from immunoSEQ multiplex PCR, and its TCRdb copy is limited to in-frame clones, with some not included. The repertoire includes 40,000 to 50,000 clones, around three quarters of them detected once, and about a fifth sits in the top ten. Relapses following autologous stem cell transplantation were seen in all patients, with brentuximab vedotin exposure varying. Germline CDR1 is SGHRS and CDR2 is YFSETQ. The junction had 10 bases not matched to a gene; V was cut back by 5 bases and J by 10 bases. The CDR3 totals 13 residues. On this clone itself: Its antigen remains unknown.

The material was peripheral blood mononuclear cells (PBMCs), obtained at baseline. This chain joins TRBV5-1 and TRBJ2-7; 9 nucleotides line up with TRBD1. This receptor was identified in a human donor with classical Hodgkin lymphoma. As DNA, the CDR3 is TGCGCCAGCAGAACCCCGGGACAGGGTGTTCAGTACTTC. Its protein product is CASRTPGQGVQYF.